This is a list of T cell receptor beta chains from one sample in a study of graft-versus-host responses after intestinal transplantation. Produced via immunoSEQ multiplex PCR; TCRdb's table is partial and in-frame only. This table holds 30,000 to 40,000 clones, 83% found once. The specimen comprised PBMCs, sampled 1,000 to 1,200 days after transplant. These receptor sequences come from a human patient who received an intestinal transplant, so some T cells may come from the graft donor. The CDR3 runs from the conserved cysteine through the conserved F or W. A D gene is named only where the DNA matches it firmly. The size entry is marked missing in some rows and otherwise reads once, few, many or a size class.

D gene	clone size	V gene	J gene	CDR3 DNA	CDR3 protein
TRBD1	NA	TRBV15	TRBJ1-4	TGTGCCACCAGCAGACAGGGGGACGGTGAAAAACTGTTTTTT	CATSRQGDGEKLFF
NA	NA	TRBV5-8	TRBJ2-2	TGTGCCAGCAGCTTGGGTGGCAGGGGCGTCCGGGAGCTGTTTTTT	CASSLGGRGVRELFF
TRBD1	NA	TRBV15	TRBJ1-2	TGTGCCACCAGCAGGCAAGCTAGGGACAGAGAGTATGGCTACACCTTC	CATSRQARDREYGYTF
NA	NA	TRBV6-5	TRBJ1-1	TGTGCCAGCAGTCGGGTGGGGATGAACACTGAAGCTTTCTTT	CASSRVGMNTEAFF
NA	NA	TRBV5-4	TRBJ2-3	TGTGCCAGCAGCTTGAGTCAAGATACGCAGTATTTT	CASSLSQDTQYF
TRBD2	NA	TRBV9	TRBJ2-1	TGTGCCAGCAGCGTAGGACTAGCGAGGAATGAGCAGTTCTTC	CASSVGLARNEQFF
TRBD1	NA	TRBV28	TRBJ1-1	TGTGCCAGCAGTTTAAGACAGGGGGCCGGGTTGTACACTGAAGCTTTCTTT	CASSLRQGAGLYTEAFF
NA	medium-sized	TRBV7-6	TRBJ1-6	TGTGCCAGCGGGAAAGACGGGGGTTCACCCCTCCACTTT	CASGKDGGSPLHF
NA	NA	TRBV5-3	TRBJ1-1	TGTGCCAGAAGACCCTCATCAGTGAACACTGAAGCTTTCTTT	CARRPSSVNTEAFF
NA	NA	TRBV7-2	TRBJ1-5	TGTGCCAGCAGCTTTCCGGGACTCAATCAGCCCCAGCATTTT	CASSFPGLNQPQHF
NA	NA	TRBV5-1	TRBJ2-1	TGCGCCAGCAGCTTGGGTAGGAGTTTCTTGGGCAATGAGCAGTTCTTC	CASSLGRSFLGNEQFF
NA	NA	TRBV28	TRBJ1-5	TGTGCCAGCAGGGAAGAAAATGGGAGCAATCAGCCCCAGCATTTT	CASREENGSNQPQHF
NA	NA	TRBV11-1	TRBJ1-6	TGTGCCAGCAGCCCCAGGGAAAATTCACCCCTCCACTTT	CASSPRENSPLHF
NA	few	TRBV7-8	TRBJ1-5	TGTGCCAGCAGCTTAGTAGGCCAGCCCCAGCATTTT	CASSLVGQPQHF
TRBD1	NA	TRBV6-5	TRBJ2-2	TGTGCCAGCAGTTATGGACAGGGGGCCGGGGAGCTGTTTTTT	CASSYGQGAGELFF
NA	NA	TRBV2	TRBJ2-7	TGTGCCAGCAGTGAATCTACGGATACCGAGCAGTACTTC	CASSESTDTEQYF
NA	once	TRBV29-1	TRBJ2-7	TGCAGCGTTGGACCGGGGATCTACGAGCAGTACTTC	CSVGPGIYEQYF
NA	NA	TRBV10-2	TRBJ1-4	TGCGCCAGCAGTGATTTTGAGGCGATGGGGGAAAAACTGTTTTTT	CASSDFEAMGEKLFF
TRBD2	medium-sized	TRBV28	TRBJ2-1	TGTGCCAGCAGTTTCATAGGAGCGGGAGAGAGTGAGCAGTTCTTC	CASSFIGAGESEQFF
NA	NA	TRBV5-4	TRBJ2-7	TGTGCCAGCAGCGTTTCCCGGGGGAACAGGTTCTCTCGCGAGCAGTACTTC	CASSVSRGNRFSREQYF
TRBD1	NA	TRBV27	TRBJ2-7	TGTGCCAGCAGGTCGCAGGGGGCCAACGAGCAGTACTTC	CASRSQGANEQYF
NA	NA	TRBV25-1	TRBJ2-3	TGTGCCAGCAGTGAAAACATTCACAGAATTTTAGATACGCAGTATTTT	CASSENIHRILDTQYF
TRBD1	few	TRBV4-1	TRBJ1-4	TGCGCCAGCAGCCAAGGCGAGGGACAGGGGTCTGAAAAACTGTTTTTT	CASSQGEGQGSEKLFF
NA	NA	TRBV28	TRBJ2-2	TGTGCCAGCAGTTTTTTTACGAACACCGGGGAGCTGTTTTTT	CASSFFTNTGELFF